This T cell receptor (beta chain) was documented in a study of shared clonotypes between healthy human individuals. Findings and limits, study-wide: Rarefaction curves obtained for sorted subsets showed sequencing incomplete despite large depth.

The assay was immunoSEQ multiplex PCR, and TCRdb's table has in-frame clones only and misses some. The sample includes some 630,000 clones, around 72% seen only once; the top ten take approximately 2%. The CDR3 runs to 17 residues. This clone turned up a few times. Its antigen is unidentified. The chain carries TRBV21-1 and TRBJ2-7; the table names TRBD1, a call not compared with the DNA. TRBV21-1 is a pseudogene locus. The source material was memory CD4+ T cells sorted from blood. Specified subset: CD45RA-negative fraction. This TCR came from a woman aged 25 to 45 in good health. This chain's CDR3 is CASSTRPTGKYYYEQYF. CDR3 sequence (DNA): TGTGCCAGCAGCACGAGGCCGACAGGGAAGTACTACTACGAGCAGTACTTC.